These T cell receptor beta chains were read from a single sample in a study of CD4 T cells in relation to SARS-CoV-2 and coronaviruses. These receptors have no known antigen. Generated by immunoSEQ multiplex PCR, the TCRdb table keeps only in-frame clones and is missing some. Of tens of thousands of clones in the sample, 72% were seen once. Sequenced material: CD4+ T cells from PBMCs, cultured in vitro. The receptors here all came from a human donor in good health. Each CDR3 is given with its conserved first and last residue. D genes are given only for firm matches. For some rows the clone size is stated as once, few or many, or as a class when expanded; others skip it.

j_call clone_size v_call d_call cdr3_nt cdr3_aa
TRBJ2-1 - TRBV9 TRBD2 TGTGCCAGCAGCGTAGGGGGGCTAGCGGGAATATATGAGCAGTTCTTC CASSVGGLAGIYEQFF
TRBJ2-7 few TRBV2 - TGTGCCAGCAGTGAGCGGGTCCTCTCCTACGAGCAGTACTTC CASSERVLSYEQYF
TRBJ2-2 - TRBV19 TRBD1 TGTGCCAGTAGTCTCCGACAGGGGGTCACCGGGGAGCTGTTTTTT CASSLRQGVTGELFF
TRBJ2-3 - TRBV7-8 - TGTGCCAGCAGCCCAGCACCGCGTTTTTCGCAGGGGGGGGCAGATACGCAGTATTTT CASSPAPRFSQGGADTQYF
TRBJ2-1 - TRBV12-3/TRBV12-4 - TGTGCCAGCAGTTTTTTGAATGAGCAGTTCTTC CASSFLNEQFF
TRBJ2-5 - TRBV7-2 - TGTGCCAGCAGCTTAGCGGGAAACCTCCAAGAGACCCAGTACTTC CASSLAGNLQETQYF
TRBJ2-3 once TRBV7-2 - TGTGCCAGCAGCTTAGCCTTCCCTAGCCGTAGCACAGATACGCAGTATTTT CASSLAFPSRSTDTQYF
TRBJ2-2 - TRBV11-3 TRBD2 TGTGCCAGCAGCTTAACTAGCGGGGCCAACACCGGGGAGCTGTTTTTT CASSLTSGANTGELFF
TRBJ2-2 - TRBV5-1 TRBD2 TGCGCCAGCAGCCCGACTAGCGGGACGACCGGGGAGCTGTTTTTT CASSPTSGTTGELFF
TRBJ2-6 - TRBV27 - TGTGCCAGCAGTTTTGCTGGGGCCAACGTCCTGACTTTC CASSFAGANVLTF
TRBJ2-7 few TRBV30 - TGTGCCTGGAGTCCAAGCGGAAGCTCCTACGAGCAGTACTTC CAWSPSGSSYEQYF
TRBJ1-6 - TRBV6-5 - TGTGCCGCCGGCAGGAGCCGGGATTCACCCCTCCACTTT CAAGRSRDSPLHF
TRBJ2-7 - TRBV10-1 - TGCGCCAGCAGTGAGTCGGCGGACAACCGATGGGAGCAGTACTTC CASSESADNRWEQYF
TRBJ2-1 - TRBV5-4 TRBD2 TGTGCCAGCAGCTTGGTTCTAGCGGGGGGGATTGAGCAGTTCTTC CASSLVLAGGIEQFF
TRBJ2-5 - TRBV19 - TGTGCCAGTAGTATAGGCAATCAAGAGACCCAGTACTTC CASSIGNQETQYF
TRBJ2-1 - TRBV27 - TGTGCCAGCAGTCTCACTCCGGGACTCCCCCCCTACAATGAGCAGTTCTTC CASSLTPGLPPYNEQFF
TRBJ2-7 few TRBV7-2 TRBD2 TGTGCCAGCAGCTTAGGTAGTCTAGCGGGAGGGGCCTACGAGCAGTACTTC CASSLGSLAGGAYEQYF
TRBJ2-3 once TRBV7-3 - TGTGCCAGCAGTAGGGGAAGAGGGGAGGCAGATACGCAGTATTTT CASSRGRGEADTQYF
TRBJ2-7 few TRBV10-2 - TGCGCCAGCGGGCAGGACGGCTACGAGCAGTACTTC CASGQDGYEQYF
TRBJ2-1 few TRBV5-1 - TGCGCCAGCAGCTTAGCGAGCTCCTACAATGAGCAGTTCTTC CASSLASSYNEQFF
TRBJ2-3 - TRBV14 - TGTGCCAGCAGCCGGCCAGGCACAGATACGCAGTATTTT CASSRPGTDTQYF
TRBJ2-5 - TRBV7-2 - TGTGCCAGCAGCTTCGCAGGGGAAGAGACCCAGTACTTC CASSFAGEETQYF
TRBJ1-1 - TRBV27 TRBD1 TGTGCCAGCACGGGGGACAGGGACAGCCGAATGAACACTGAAGCTTTCTTT CASTGDRDSRMNTEAFF
TRBJ2-3 - TRBV11-2 TRBD2 TGTGCCAGCAGCCCCGGGACTAGCGCGGATACGCAGTATTTT CASSPGTSADTQYF
TRBJ2-1 - TRBV6-5 TRBD1 TGTGCCAGCAGCTCAACAGGGGGCTGGGATGAGCAGTTCTTC CASSSTGGWDEQFF
TRBJ2-1 - TRBV24-1 TRBD2 TGTGCCACCAGTGACTACCTGACTAGCGGGAGGTCGTGGAATGAGCAGTTCTTC CATSDYLTSGRSWNEQFF
TRBJ2-5 few TRBV2 TRBD1 TGTGCCAGCAGTGTAAGACAGGGCTTGTCCCAAGAGACCCAGTACTTC CASSVRQGLSQETQYF
TRBJ2-2 - TRBV7-9 TRBD1 TGTGCCAGCAGCTCACCGACAGGGTCGGCTAACACCGGGGAGCTGTTTTTT CASSSPTGSANTGELFF